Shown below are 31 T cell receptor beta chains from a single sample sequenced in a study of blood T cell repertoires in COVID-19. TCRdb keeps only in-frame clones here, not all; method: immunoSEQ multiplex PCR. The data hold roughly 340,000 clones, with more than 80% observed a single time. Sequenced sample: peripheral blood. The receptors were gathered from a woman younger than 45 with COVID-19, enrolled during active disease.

The CDR3 loop is CASSDWAVQETQYF. The CDR3 DNA reads TGTGCCAGCAGTGATTGGGCAGTTCAAGAGACCCAGTACTTC. This chain links TRBV6-1 with TRBJ2-5, with unresolved D. V was trimmed by 3 bases and J by 2 bases, leaving 10 bases between them. This CDR3 has 14 amino acids. Germline lookup yields CDR1 MNHNS and CDR2 SASEGT.

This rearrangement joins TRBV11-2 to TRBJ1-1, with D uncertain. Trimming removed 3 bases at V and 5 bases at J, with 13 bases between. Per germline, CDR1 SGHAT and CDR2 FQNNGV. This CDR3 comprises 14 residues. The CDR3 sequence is CASSFWSRGTEAFF. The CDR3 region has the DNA TGTGCCAGCAGCTTTTGGTCGCGCGGGACTGAAGCTTTCTTT.

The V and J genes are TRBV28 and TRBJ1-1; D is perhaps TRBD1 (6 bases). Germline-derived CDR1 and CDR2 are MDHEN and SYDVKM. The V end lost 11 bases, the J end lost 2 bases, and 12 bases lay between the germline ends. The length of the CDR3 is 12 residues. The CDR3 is CAAAGVNTEAFF. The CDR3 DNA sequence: TGTGCCGCCGCAGGGGTCAACACTGAAGCTTTCTTT. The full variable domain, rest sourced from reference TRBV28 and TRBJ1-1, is DVKVTQSSRYLVKRTGEKVFLECVQDMDHENMFWYRQDPGLGLRLIYFSYDVKMKEKGDIPEGYSVSREKKERFSLILESASTNQTSMYLCAAAGVNTEAFFGQGTRLTVV.

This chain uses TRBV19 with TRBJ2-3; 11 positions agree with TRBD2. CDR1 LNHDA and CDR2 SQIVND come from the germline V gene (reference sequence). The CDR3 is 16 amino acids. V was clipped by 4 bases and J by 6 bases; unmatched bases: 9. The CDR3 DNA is TGTGCCAGTAGTAAAATAGCGGGGGGGCCGGAGGATACGCAGTATTTT. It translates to CASSKIAGGPEDTQYF.

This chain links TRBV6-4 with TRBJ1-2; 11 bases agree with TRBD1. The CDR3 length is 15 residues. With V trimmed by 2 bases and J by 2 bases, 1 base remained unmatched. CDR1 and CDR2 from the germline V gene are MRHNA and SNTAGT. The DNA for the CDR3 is TGTGCCAGCAGTGACCGGACAGGGGGCAACTATGGCTACACCTTC. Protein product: CASSDRTGGNYGYTF.

The CDR3 is CASSQELAGGGETQYF. Here the CDR3 DNA reads TGTGCCAGCAGCCAAGAACTAGCGGGGGGCGGAGAGACCCAGTACTTC. The V and J genes are TRBV4-2 and TRBJ2-5; 12 nucleotides match TRBD2. V dropped 0 bases and J dropped 4; count of bases not matched to a gene: 3. The CDR3 totals 16 residues. The V gene's germline CDR1 is LGHNA and CDR2 YNFKEQ.

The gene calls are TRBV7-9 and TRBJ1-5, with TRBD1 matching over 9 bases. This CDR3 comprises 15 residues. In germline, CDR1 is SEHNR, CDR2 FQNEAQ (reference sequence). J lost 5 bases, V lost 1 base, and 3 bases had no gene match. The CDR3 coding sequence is TGTGCCAGCAGCTTAGGTGGGACAGGGCATCAGCCCCAGCATTTT. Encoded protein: CASSLGGTGHQPQHF.

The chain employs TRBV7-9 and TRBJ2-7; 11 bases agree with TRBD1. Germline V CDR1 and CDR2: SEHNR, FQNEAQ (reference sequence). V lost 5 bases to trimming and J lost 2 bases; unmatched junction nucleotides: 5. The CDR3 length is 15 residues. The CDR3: CASSGVGQGAYEQYF. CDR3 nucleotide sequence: TGTGCCAGCAGCGGAGTGGGACAGGGGGCCTACGAGCAGTACTTC.

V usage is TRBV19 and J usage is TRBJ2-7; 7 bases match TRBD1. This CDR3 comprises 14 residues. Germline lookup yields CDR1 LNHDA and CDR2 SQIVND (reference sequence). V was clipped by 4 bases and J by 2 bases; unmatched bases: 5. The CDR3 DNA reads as TGTGCCAGTAGTAGAAACGGACAGGCCTACGAGCAGTACTTC. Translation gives CASSRNGQAYEQYF.

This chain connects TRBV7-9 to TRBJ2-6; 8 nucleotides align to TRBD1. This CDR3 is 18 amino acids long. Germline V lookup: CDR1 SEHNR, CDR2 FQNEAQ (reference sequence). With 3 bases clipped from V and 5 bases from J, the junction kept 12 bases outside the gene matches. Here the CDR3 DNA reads TGTGCCAGCAGCTTCGGACAGGGTGGCTTAAGTTGGGCCAACGTCCTGACTTTC. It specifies CASSFGQGGLSWANVLTF.

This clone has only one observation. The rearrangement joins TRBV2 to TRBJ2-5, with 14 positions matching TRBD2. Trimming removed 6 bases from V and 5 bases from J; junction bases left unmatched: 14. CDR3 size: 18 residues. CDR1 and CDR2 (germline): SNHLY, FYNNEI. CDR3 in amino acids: CASRGLGTSGGTWETQYF. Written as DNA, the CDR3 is TGTGCCAGCAGGGGTTTAGGGACTAGCGGGGGAACTTGGGAGACCCAGTACTTC.

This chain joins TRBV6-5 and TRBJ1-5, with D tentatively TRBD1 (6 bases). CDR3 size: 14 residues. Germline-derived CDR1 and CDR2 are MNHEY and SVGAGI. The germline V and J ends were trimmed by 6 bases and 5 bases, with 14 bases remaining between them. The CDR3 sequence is CASRTGRFHQPQHF. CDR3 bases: TGTGCCAGCAGGACAGGTCGGTTCCATCAGCCCCAGCATTTT.

The CDR3 sequence: CASSLGQSYEQYF. The CDR3 DNA is TGCGCCAGCAGCTTGGGGCAGTCCTACGAGCAGTACTTC. The chain has TRBV5-1 and TRBJ2-7; the D is unclear. Germline V gene lookup returns CDR1 SGHRS and CDR2 YFSETQ. Trimming took off 0 bases at V and 1 base at J, with 5 bases between the two ends. This CDR3 contains 13 residues.

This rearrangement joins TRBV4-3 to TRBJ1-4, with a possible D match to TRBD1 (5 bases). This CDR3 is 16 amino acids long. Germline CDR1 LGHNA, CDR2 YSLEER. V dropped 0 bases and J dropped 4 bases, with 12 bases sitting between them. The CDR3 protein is CASSQEQTGGNEKLFF. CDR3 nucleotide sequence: TGCGCCAGCAGCCAAGAGCAGACGGGGGGTAATGAAAAACTGTTTTTT.

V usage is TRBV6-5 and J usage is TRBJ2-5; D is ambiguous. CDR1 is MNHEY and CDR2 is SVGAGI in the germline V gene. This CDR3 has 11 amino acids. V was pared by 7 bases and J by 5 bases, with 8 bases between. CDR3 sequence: CASTSDETQYF. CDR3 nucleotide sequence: TGTGCCAGCACCAGCGATGAGACCCAGTACTTC.

CDR3 in DNA: TGTGCCAGCAGTTATCCGGGACAAGGCTCTGGAAACACCATATATTTT. It translates to CASSYPGQGSGNTIYF. V gene TRBV6-6 combines with J gene TRBJ1-3; TRBD1 is a possible D gene (6 bases). The V and J ends lost 3 bases and 0 bases respectively, with 12 bases between them. The germline V gene encodes CDR1 MNHNY and CDR2 SVGAGI (reference sequence). The CDR3 totals 16 residues.

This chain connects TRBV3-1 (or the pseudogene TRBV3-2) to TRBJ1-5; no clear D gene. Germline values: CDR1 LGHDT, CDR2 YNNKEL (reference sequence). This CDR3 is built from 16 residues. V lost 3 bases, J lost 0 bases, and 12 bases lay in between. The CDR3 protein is CASSQINGHSNQPQHF. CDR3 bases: TGTGCCAGCAGCCAGATTAACGGTCATAGCAATCAGCCCCAGCATTTT.

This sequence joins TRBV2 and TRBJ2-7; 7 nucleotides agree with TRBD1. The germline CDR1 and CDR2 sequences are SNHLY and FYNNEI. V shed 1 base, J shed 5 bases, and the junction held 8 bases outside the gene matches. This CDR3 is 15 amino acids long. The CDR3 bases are TGTGCCAGCAGTGAAGATACTACAGGGGTCGACGAGCAGTACTTC. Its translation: CASSEDTTGVDEQYF. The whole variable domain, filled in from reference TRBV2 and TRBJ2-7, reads EPEVTQTPSHQVTQMGQEVILRCVPISNHLYFYWYRQILGQKVEFLVSFYNNEISEKSEIFDDQFSVERPDGSNFTLKIRSTKLEDSAMYFCASSEDTTGVDEQYFGPGTRLTVT.

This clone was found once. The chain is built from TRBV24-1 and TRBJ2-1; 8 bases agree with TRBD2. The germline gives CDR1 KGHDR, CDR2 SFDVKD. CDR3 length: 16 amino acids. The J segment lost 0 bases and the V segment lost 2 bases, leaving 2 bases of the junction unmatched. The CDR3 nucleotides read TGTGCCACCAGTGATTCGGCGGGGGGCTCCTACAATGAGCAGTTCTTC. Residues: CATSDSAGGSYNEQFF.

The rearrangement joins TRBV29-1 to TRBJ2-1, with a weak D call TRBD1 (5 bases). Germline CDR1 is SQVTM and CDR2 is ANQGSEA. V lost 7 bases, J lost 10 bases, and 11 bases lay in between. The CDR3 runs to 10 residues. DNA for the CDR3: TGCAGCGGGCTAAACAGGGAGCAGTTCTTC. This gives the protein CSGLNREQFF.

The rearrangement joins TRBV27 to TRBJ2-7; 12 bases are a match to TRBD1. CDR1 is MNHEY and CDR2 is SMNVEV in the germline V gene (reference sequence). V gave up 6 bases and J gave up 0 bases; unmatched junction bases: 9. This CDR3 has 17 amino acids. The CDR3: CASRPNPGQGASYEQYF. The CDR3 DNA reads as TGTGCCAGCAGGCCCAATCCGGGACAGGGGGCCTCCTACGAGCAGTACTTC.

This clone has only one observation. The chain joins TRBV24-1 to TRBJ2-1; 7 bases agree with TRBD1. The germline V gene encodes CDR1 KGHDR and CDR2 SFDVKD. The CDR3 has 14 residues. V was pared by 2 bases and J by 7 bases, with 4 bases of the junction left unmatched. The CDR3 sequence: CATSDYQQGNEQFF. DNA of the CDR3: TGTGCCACCAGTGATTACCAACAGGGGAATGAGCAGTTCTTC.

The CDR3 DNA reads TGTGCCAGCAGCACCGGACTAGCGGGAGTGCAAGAGACCCAGTACTTC. Its translation is CASSTGLAGVQETQYF. The chain combines TRBV5-4 with TRBJ2-5, with 13 positions matching TRBD2. V trimming: 4 bases; J trimming: 2 bases; junction bases outside the gene matches: 5. Germline-derived CDR1 and CDR2 are SGHNT and YYREEE (reference sequence). This CDR3 is built from 16 residues.

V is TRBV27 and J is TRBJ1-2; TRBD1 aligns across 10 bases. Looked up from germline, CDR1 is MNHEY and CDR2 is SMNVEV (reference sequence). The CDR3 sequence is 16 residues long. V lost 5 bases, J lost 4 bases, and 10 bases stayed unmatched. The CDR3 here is CASSPTPGQGLYGYTF. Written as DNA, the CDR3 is TGTGCCAGCAGTCCTACTCCGGGACAGGGGCTCTATGGCTACACCTTC.

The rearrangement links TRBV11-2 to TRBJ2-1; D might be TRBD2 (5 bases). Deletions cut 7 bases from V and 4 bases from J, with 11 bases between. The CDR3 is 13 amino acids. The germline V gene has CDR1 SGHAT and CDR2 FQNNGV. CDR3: CASTSGPYNEQFF. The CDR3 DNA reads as TGTGCCAGCACCAGCGGACCTTACAATGAGCAGTTCTTC.

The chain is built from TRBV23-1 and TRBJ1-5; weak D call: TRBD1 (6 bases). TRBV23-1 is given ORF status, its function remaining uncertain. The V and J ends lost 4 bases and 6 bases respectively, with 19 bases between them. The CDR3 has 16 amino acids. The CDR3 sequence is CASSLPRGAQGQPQHF. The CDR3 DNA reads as TGCGCCAGCAGTCTACCACGGGGGGCGCAGGGTCAGCCCCAGCATTTT.

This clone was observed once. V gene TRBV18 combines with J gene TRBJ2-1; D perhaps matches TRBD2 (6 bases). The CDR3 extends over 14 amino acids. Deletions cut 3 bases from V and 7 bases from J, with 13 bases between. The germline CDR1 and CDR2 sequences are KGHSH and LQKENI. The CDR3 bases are TGTGCCAGCTCACCTCCCCTGGAGGGGAATGAGCAGTTCTTC. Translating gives CASSPPLEGNEQFF.

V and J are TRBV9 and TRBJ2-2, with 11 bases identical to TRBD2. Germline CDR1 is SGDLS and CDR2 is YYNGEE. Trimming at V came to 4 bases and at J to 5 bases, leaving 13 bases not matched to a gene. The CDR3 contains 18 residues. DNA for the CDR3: TGTGCCAGCAGCTCCCCGGCTACTAGCGGGAGTTATACCGGGGAGCTGTTTTTT. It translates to CASSSPATSGSYTGELFF.

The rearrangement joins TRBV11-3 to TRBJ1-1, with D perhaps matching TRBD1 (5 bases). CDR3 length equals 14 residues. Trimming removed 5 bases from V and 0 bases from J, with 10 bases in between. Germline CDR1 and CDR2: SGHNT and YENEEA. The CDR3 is CASSQGSVNTEAFF. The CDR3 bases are TGTGCCAGCAGCCAGGGTTCCGTGAACACTGAAGCTTTCTTT.

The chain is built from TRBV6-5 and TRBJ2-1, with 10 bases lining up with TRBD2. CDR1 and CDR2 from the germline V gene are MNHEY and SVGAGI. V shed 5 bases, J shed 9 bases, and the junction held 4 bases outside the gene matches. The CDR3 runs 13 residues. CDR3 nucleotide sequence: TGTGCCAGCAGTCCTAGCGGGAGCGGTGAGCAGTTCTTC. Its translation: CASSPSGSGEQFF.

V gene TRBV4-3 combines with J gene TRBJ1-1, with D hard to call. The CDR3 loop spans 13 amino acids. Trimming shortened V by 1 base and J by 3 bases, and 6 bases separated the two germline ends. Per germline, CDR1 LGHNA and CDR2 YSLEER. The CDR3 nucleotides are TGCGCCAGCAGCCAAGTGCGGTACACTGAAGCTTTCTTT. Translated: CASSQVRYTEAFF.